These T cell receptor beta chains were read from a single sample in a study of cytomegalovirus exposure and HLA in healthy donors. TCRdb's copy holds only in-frame clones and misses some; the assay was immunoSEQ multiplex PCR. The sample consists of about 110,000 clones, roughly three quarters of them appearing once. Sequenced material: PBMCs. These receptors were taken from a woman between 18 and 29 years old in good health and CMV-seropositive. CDR3s leave out the opening cysteine and the closing phenylalanine or tryptophan. The order of the fields is CDR3 protein, clone size, J gene, V gene. For some rows the clone size is stated as once, few or many, or as a class when expanded; others skip it.

cdr3_aa: AWSPVIRPGPGYT; clone_size: once; j_call: TRBJ1-2; v_call: TRBV30
cdr3_aa: ASSSTGASNQPQH; clone_size: NA; j_call: TRBJ1-5; v_call: TRBV11-2
cdr3_aa: ASSLRGSYEQY; clone_size: few; j_call: TRBJ2-7; v_call: TRBV27
cdr3_aa: ASSSGIGELF; clone_size: NA; j_call: TRBJ2-2; v_call: TRBV7-9
cdr3_aa: ASSYSRTEAF; clone_size: NA; j_call: TRBJ1-1; v_call: TRBV6-5
cdr3_aa: ASSLGTGEKLF; clone_size: few; j_call: TRBJ1-4; v_call: TRBV7-7
cdr3_aa: ASSFVSDSYEQY; clone_size: NA; j_call: TRBJ2-7; v_call: TRBV7-9
cdr3_aa: LSGRATGELF; clone_size: NA; j_call: TRBJ2-2; v_call: TRBV28
cdr3_aa: ASSETGYTEAF; clone_size: once; j_call: TRBJ1-1; v_call: TRBV5-1
cdr3_aa: ASSGEPDSFMNTEAF; clone_size: NA; j_call: TRBJ1-1; v_call: TRBV6-1
cdr3_aa: ASSLEEMSWRTYEQY; clone_size: NA; j_call: TRBJ2-7; v_call: TRBV5-1
cdr3_aa: ASSLYGAGAKNIQY; clone_size: NA; j_call: TRBJ2-4; v_call: TRBV18
cdr3_aa: ASSSRGDSYEQY; clone_size: NA; j_call: NA; v_call: TRBV7-6
cdr3_aa: ASSQGYGREVAYEQY; clone_size: NA; j_call: TRBJ2-7; v_call: TRBV4-2
cdr3_aa: ASSFGPSGEAF; clone_size: NA; j_call: TRBJ1-1; v_call: TRBV7-8
cdr3_aa: ASSVGGSGLYEQY; clone_size: NA; j_call: NA; v_call: TRBV9
cdr3_aa: ASSLVHAPLYGYT; clone_size: NA; j_call: TRBJ1-2; v_call: TRBV5-6
cdr3_aa: ASSPGPAGSTDTQY; clone_size: once; j_call: TRBJ2-3; v_call: TRBV7-2
cdr3_aa: AWSVRSGANVLT; clone_size: NA; j_call: TRBJ2-6; v_call: TRBV30
cdr3_aa: ASSWRGLYEQY; clone_size: NA; j_call: TRBJ2-7; v_call: TRBV7-9
cdr3_aa: ASSLGTNTGELF; clone_size: NA; j_call: TRBJ2-2; v_call: TRBV5-8
cdr3_aa: ASSPRVTGELF; clone_size: NA; j_call: TRBJ2-2; v_call: TRBV11-2
cdr3_aa: ASSSDRGNSPLH; clone_size: NA; j_call: TRBJ1-6; v_call: TRBV7-9
cdr3_aa: ASSYRGGADGYT; clone_size: NA; j_call: TRBJ1-2; v_call: TRBV6-6
cdr3_aa: ASSLEQDTDTQY; clone_size: NA; j_call: TRBJ2-3; v_call: TRBV5-4
cdr3_aa: ATLDRDNQPQH; clone_size: few; j_call: TRBJ1-5; v_call: TRBV10-3
cdr3_aa: ASSLEHNYGYT; clone_size: few; j_call: TRBJ1-2; v_call: TRBV5-4
cdr3_aa: ASSESRGNTEAF; clone_size: NA; j_call: TRBJ1-1; v_call: TRBV6-5
cdr3_aa: ASSTEAGLTETQY; clone_size: NA; j_call: TRBJ2-5; v_call: TRBV5-4
cdr3_aa: ASLGSFSYEQY; clone_size: NA; j_call: TRBJ2-7; v_call: TRBV2
cdr3_aa: ASSLIQAGWNSPLH; clone_size: NA; j_call: TRBJ1-6; v_call: TRBV7-8
cdr3_aa: ASSSHRDRLYYGYT; clone_size: NA; j_call: TRBJ1-2; v_call: TRBV7-9
cdr3_aa: ASSQQGAKNIQY; clone_size: NA; j_call: TRBJ2-4; v_call: TRBV2
cdr3_aa: ASTGHLAKNIQY; clone_size: few; j_call: TRBJ2-4; v_call: TRBV19
cdr3_aa: ASSLDRAETQY; clone_size: NA; j_call: TRBJ2-5; v_call: TRBV18
cdr3_aa: ASSDLVAGVEQY; clone_size: few; j_call: TRBJ2-7; v_call: TRBV2
cdr3_aa: ASTATPGLAREQY; clone_size: NA; j_call: TRBJ2-7; v_call: TRBV28
cdr3_aa: ASSNSGLSYEQY; clone_size: NA; j_call: TRBJ2-7; v_call: TRBV10-2
cdr3_aa: ASRYGREGEQY; clone_size: NA; j_call: TRBJ2-7; v_call: TRBV6-1
cdr3_aa: ATALPAVYGYT; clone_size: NA; j_call: TRBJ1-2; v_call: TRBV28
cdr3_aa: ASSLGRENTEAF; clone_size: few; j_call: TRBJ1-1; v_call: TRBV11-3
cdr3_aa: ASSQTSDSYNEQF; clone_size: NA; j_call: TRBJ2-1; v_call: TRBV6-4
cdr3_aa: ASSLVGYLTDTQY; clone_size: few; j_call: TRBJ2-3; v_call: TRBV28
cdr3_aa: ASSLAPGSGANVLT; clone_size: NA; j_call: TRBJ2-6; v_call: TRBV5-1
cdr3_aa: ASSVQGSTEAF; clone_size: NA; j_call: TRBJ1-1; v_call: TRBV25-1
cdr3_aa: ASSRTGTRTEAF; clone_size: NA; j_call: TRBJ1-1; v_call: TRBV13